These T cell receptor beta chains were read from a single sample in a study of T cells in Graves' hyperthyroidism and ophthalmopathy. MiXCR was run by TCRdb on the multiplex PCR reads, yielding one entry per CDR3 protein. Counted here are some 560,000 distinct CDR3 sequences, less than 20% occurring once; the ten biggest clones make up under 7.5%. Specimen: blood. The receptor source for this set is a woman in her 30s with Graves' hyperthyroidism. The CDR3 runs from the conserved cysteine through the conserved F or W. D genes are given only for firm matches. Clone size is stated in some rows and not others, as once, few, many or a class when expanded.

cdr3_length j_call v_call clone_size d_call cdr3_aa cdr3_nt
14 TRBJ2-7 TRBV20-1 many . CSVAGATSLYEQYF TGCAGTGTTGCCGGGGCAACATCACTTTACGAGCAGTACTTC
17 TRBJ2-1 TRBV19 few TRBD2 CASSTRLAGVIYNEQFF TGTGCCAGTAGTACAAGACTAGCGGGAGTGATATACAATGAGCAGTTCTTC
16 TRBJ2-3 TRBV18 many TRBD1 CASSRDRPRGTDTQYF TGTGCCAGCTCAAGGGACAGACCCCGCGGCACAGATACGCAGTATTTT
16 TRBJ2-3 TRBV7-8 many TRBD2 CASSLEPSGSTDTQYF TGTGCCAGCAGCTTAGAACCTAGCGGGAGTACAGATACGCAGTATTTT
15 TRBJ2-3 TRBV30 many . CASESETGFTDTQYF TGTGCCAGTGAATCGGAAACAGGGTTCACAGATACGCAGTATTTT
13 TRBJ1-1 TRBV20-1 few TRBD1 CSASGTENTEAFF TGCAGTGCTAGCGGGACAGAGAACACTGAAGCTTTCTTT
15 TRBJ2-7 TRBV4-3 . TRBD2 CASSLAGTSGSEQYF TGCGCCAGCAGCCTCGCCGGGACTAGCGGTAGCGAGCAGTACTTC
16 TRBJ2-1 TRBV20-1 . TRBD2 CSARTLAVSSYNEQFF TGCAGTGCTAGAACCCTAGCGGTGAGCTCCTACAATGAGCAGTTCTTC
13 TRBJ1-5 TRBV10-3 few . CASVGSSNQPQHF TGTGCCTCCGTAGGGAGTAGCAATCAGCCCCAGCATTTT
16 TRBJ1-4 TRBV27 many . CASSLAGAVGNEKLFF TGTGCCAGCAGTCTCGCCGGCGCCGTGGGGAATGAAAAACTGTTTTTT